The next 18 T cell receptor beta chains were all read from a single sample in a study of vaccination and CD4 T cells after COVID-19. No antigen has been assigned to these receptors. Sample treatment: approximately 9-day PBMC culture with coronavirus spike peptide pools or control peptides (ViraFEST assay). The assay that was used to sequence DNA from cultured CD4+ T cells was the Oncomine TCR Beta short-read assay. TCRdb ran MiXCR on the PCR reads and lists one entry per CDR3 protein. Of over 10,000 distinct CDR3 sequences in the sample, less than 50% were seen once. Sequenced here: CD4+ T cells from blood, cultured in vitro, sampled after SARS-CoV-2 vaccination. These receptor sequences come from a human donor who had recovered from COVID-19.

The chain links TRBV6-1 to TRBJ2-3; TRBD2 agrees at 8 bases. Looked up from germline, CDR1 is MNHNS and CDR2 is SASEGT. The length of the CDR3 is 15 residues. J was trimmed by 2 bases and V by 10 bases; bases with no gene match: 11. The DNA for the CDR3 is TGTGCCATCAGGGAAAGCGGGGGAGTCACAGATACGCAGTATTTT. This translates into CAIRESGGVTDTQYF.

This clonotype was seen a few times. V gene TRBV7-7 combines with J gene TRBJ2-6, with D possibly being TRBD1 (5 bases). V was cut by 1 base and J by 0 bases, with 13 bases left in between. This CDR3 comprises 18 residues. Germline CDR1 SSHAT, CDR2 FNYEAQ (reference sequence). The CDR3 sequence: CASSLGRRDSSGANVLTF. CDR3 sequence (DNA): TGTGCCAGCAGCTTAGGCCGCAGGGATTCCTCTGGGGCCAACGTCCTGACTTTC.

The J gene is TRBJ2-6, the V gene TRBV20-1; D remains unclear. Germline-derived CDR1 and CDR2 are DFQATT and SNEGSKA (reference sequence). Trimming removed 0 bases at V and 0 bases at J, with 3 bases between. This CDR3 region has 14 residues. CDR3 in DNA: TGCAGTGCTAGAGACAGCTCTGGGGCCAACGTCCTGACTTTC. It encodes CSARDSSGANVLTF.

This clonotype was seen a few times. The chain recombines TRBV2 with TRBJ1-5, with 8 bases aligning to TRBD1. Germline trimming cut 0 bases from V and 7 bases from J; bases unmatched to any gene: 5. This CDR3 spans 15 amino acids. Per germline, CDR1 SNHLY and CDR2 FYNNEI. DNA for the CDR3: TGTGCCAGCAGTGAAGCGCCGGACAGGGCGCAGCCCCAGCATTTT. Residues: CASSEAPDRAQPQHF.

The rearrangement links TRBV27 to TRBJ1-2; D is ambiguous. The V end was cut by 5 bases, the J end by 2 bases, with 18 bases between. Germline V gene data show CDR1 as MNHEY and CDR2 as SMNVEV (reference sequence). CDR3 size: 16 residues. The CDR3, as DNA: TGTGCCAGCAGTATAAGCCCTTTCCGGCAGAACTATGGCTACACCTTC. It is translated as CASSISPFRQNYGYTF.

This clonotype was detected a few times. J is TRBJ1-5 and V is TRBV29-1; tentative D call: TRBD1 (5 bases). The V gene's germline CDR1 is SQVTM and CDR2 ANQGSEA. Trimming took off 4 bases at V and 1 base at J, with 11 bases between the two ends. The CDR3 contains 14 residues. Written as DNA, the CDR3 is TGCAGCGTTGGGGACGGCTTAAGCAATCAGCCCCAGCATTTT. Protein sequence: CSVGDGLSNQPQHF.

This clonotype was seen more than once but under ten times. The junction differs from germline at one of its ends, possibly a read error. V is TRBV7-9 and J is TRBJ1-1; 12 nucleotides line up with TRBD1. The germline V gene has CDR1 SEHNR and CDR2 FQNEAQ (reference sequence). CDR3 length: 15 amino acids. CDR3: CASSFNLGTGGGFGF. The CDR3 DNA is TGTGCCAGCAGCTTTAACCTTGGGACAGGGGGCGGCTTCGGCTTT.

This clonotype was found a few times. The V gene is TRBV10-3, the J gene TRBJ1-1; no firm D call. Germline CDR1 and CDR2: ENHRY and SYGVKD. The CDR3 sequence is 14 residues long. Trimming took off 2 bases at V and 0 bases at J, with 7 bases between the two ends. Here the CDR3 DNA reads TGTGCCATCAGTGAGGGGCAGATGAACACTGAAGCTTTCTTT. Protein: CAISEGQMNTEAFF.

This clonotype was seen a handful of times. This chain joins TRBV6-1 and TRBJ1-1; D remains unclear. The CDR3 length is 13 residues. The ends were cut back, 5 bases at V and 0 bases at J, with 7 bases in the middle. Germline CDR1 reads MNHNS; CDR2 reads SASEGT. As DNA, the CDR3 is TGTGCCAGCAGTAAGGCCATGAACACTGAAGCTTTCTTT. The encoded protein is CASSKAMNTEAFF.

In its sample, this clonotype is medium-sized. The chain employs TRBV4-1 and TRBJ1-1; 7 nucleotides line up with TRBD1. The J segment lost 3 bases and the V segment lost 2 bases, leaving 3 bases of the junction unmatched. The germline V gene has CDR1 MGHRA and CDR2 YSYEKL. The CDR3 is 14 residues long. The DNA for the CDR3 is TGCGCCAGCAGCCAACAGGGGGGGGACACTGAAGCTTTCTTT. Its translation: CASSQQGGDTEAFF.

The V call is TRBV20-1, the J call TRBJ1-2; D remains ambiguous. This CDR3 is built from 13 residues. Germline V CDR1 and CDR2: DFQATT, SNEGSKA (reference sequence). V lost 1 base and J lost 7, with 13 bases in between. The chain's CDR3 is CSARATDFGGYTF. The CDR3 DNA reads as TGCAGTGCTAGAGCAACGGATTTTGGTGGCTACACCTTC.

The chain is built from TRBV10-3 and TRBJ1-4; 8 nucleotides agree with TRBD1. The CDR3 totals 15 residues. V shed 6 bases, J shed 2 bases, and the junction held 5 bases outside the gene matches. Germline CDR1 ENHRY, CDR2 SYGVKD. CDR3 nucleotides: TGTGCCATCAGGGCCCGACAGGGGACTAATGAAAAACTGTTTTTT. Translated, it gives CAIRARQGTNEKLFF.

This clonotype was observed a few times. This chain uses TRBV7-2 with TRBJ2-5; D uncertain. V was trimmed by 2 bases and J by 0 bases, leaving 10 bases between them. Germline V gene lookup returns CDR1 SGHTA and CDR2 FQGNSA. The CDR3 sequence is 15 residues long. CDR3 region: CASSLPLSNQETQYF. The CDR3 DNA reads as TGTGCCAGCAGCTTACCGTTATCTAACCAAGAGACCCAGTACTTC.

V usage is TRBV7-6 and J usage is TRBJ2-7; TRBD1 agrees at 12 bases. V lost 5 bases, J lost 4 bases, and 21 bases stayed unmatched. This CDR3 region has 20 residues. Germline V CDR1 and CDR2: SGHVS, FNYEAQ. The CDR3 nucleotides are TGTGCCAGCAGCCCTGGATGGGGGACAGGGGGCCAAAATTCCAATTACGAGCAGTACTTC. As protein: CASSPGWGTGGQNSNYEQYF. Full variable domain (outside the CDR3, taken from reference TRBV7-6 and TRBJ2-7): GAGVSQSPRYKVTKRGQDVALRCDPISGHVSLYWYRQALGQGPEFLTYFNYEAQQDKSGLPNDRFSAERPEGSISTLTIQRTEQRDSAMYRCASSPGWGTGGQNSNYEQYFGPGTRLTVT.

The gene calls are TRBV19 and TRBJ2-5, with 8 nucleotides matching TRBD2. V was pared by 6 bases and J by 4 bases, with 7 bases of the junction left unmatched. This CDR3 is 14 amino acids long. The germline V gene has CDR1 LNHDA and CDR2 SQIVND (reference sequence). DNA for the CDR3: TGTGCCAGTAGACCAATCGGGGGGGGAGAGACCCAGTACTTC. Encoded protein: CASRPIGGGETQYF.

The chain combines TRBV7-9 with TRBJ2-7; D gene ambiguous. This CDR3 region has 14 residues. Germline V gene data show CDR1 as SEHNR and CDR2 as FQNEAQ (reference sequence). V was clipped by 1 base and J by 4 bases, with 11 bases between them. The CDR3 here is CASSLGAPSYEQYF. CDR3 bases: TGTGCCAGCAGCTTAGGGGCTCCCTCATACGAGCAGTACTTC.

The genes are TRBV7-2 and TRBJ2-3; 9 bases are a match to TRBD1. Germline lookup yields CDR1 SGHTA and CDR2 FQGNSA. This CDR3 spans 16 amino acids. V lost 6 bases to trimming and J lost 3 bases; unmatched junction nucleotides: 10. The CDR3 DNA reads as TGTGCCAGCAGTCCCGATTTACAGGGGGCGACAGATACGCAGTATTTT. Its translation is CASSPDLQGATDTQYF.

Only one count was recorded for this clonotype. The chain recombines TRBV12-3 or TRBV12-4 with TRBJ2-6; no definite D call. Trimming pared 2 bases from V and 2 bases from J, leaving 7 bases between. This CDR3 is 15 amino acids long. This chain's CDR3 is CASSLSAPGANVLTF. In DNA, the CDR3 is TGTGCCAGCAGTTTATCCGCACCTGGGGCCAACGTCCTGACTTTC.